These T cell receptor beta chains were read from a single sample in a study of T cell responses to AZD1222 COVID-19 vaccine. TCRdb's table, derived via immunoSEQ multiplex PCR, lists solely in-frame clones and lacks some. This table has about 170,000 clones, about nine tenths appearing once. The specimen comprised peripheral blood, sampled on day 0 of AZD1222 vaccination. The receptors stem from an adult in good health. CDR3s include the opening cysteine and the closing phenylalanine or tryptophan. D genes are given only for firm matches. Clone size appears in some rows only: once, few, many, or a class for an expanded clone.

v_gene	j_gene	d_gene	abundance	CDR3aa	CDR3nt
TRBV5-3	TRBJ2-1	TRBD2	-	CARSYPGTSNEQFF	TGTGCCAGAAGCTACCCTGGGACTAGCAATGAGCAGTTCTTC
TRBV28	TRBJ2-7	-	few	CASSFLGHRAYEQYF	TGTGCCAGCAGTTTCTTAGGGCATCGAGCCTACGAGCAGTACTTC
TRBV10-2	TRBJ1-1	-	-	CASSDGVGYTEAFF	TGCGCCAGCAGTGACGGGGTGGGGTACACTGAAGCTTTCTTT
TRBV19	TRBJ1-1	TRBD1	once	CASSIPRQGVLGTEAFF	TGTGCCAGTAGTATACCGAGACAGGGGGTTCTCGGCACTGAAGCTTTCTTT
TRBV7-9	TRBJ2-2	-	-	CASRDYNTGELFF	TGTGCCAGCAGGGACTACAACACCGGGGAGCTGTTTTTT
TRBV7-2	TRBJ2-5	-	-	CASSLARGTETQYF	TGTGCCAGCAGCTTGGCCCGGGGGACGGAGACCCAGTACTTC
TRBV3-1/TRBV3-2	TRBJ2-7	-	-	CASTPSGKTYEQYF	TGTGCCAGCACCCCGAGTGGGAAGACCTACGAGCAGTACTTC
TRBV7-9	TRBJ2-1	TRBD1	-	CASSLAQGANEQFF	TGTGCCAGCAGCTTAGCGCAGGGGGCTAATGAGCAGTTCTTC
TRBV5-1	TRBJ1-6	-	-	CASSLDLGGNSPLHF	TGCGCCAGCAGCTTGGATCTGGGAGGAAATTCACCCCTCCACTTT
TRBV30	TRBJ1-2	TRBD1	-	CAWSRLTGGSYGYTF	TGTGCCTGGAGCAGGCTAACAGGGGGTTCCTATGGCTACACCTTC
TRBV2	TRBJ2-3	TRBD2	-	CASSGLAGPTDTQYF	TGTGCCAGCAGTGGACTAGCGGGGCCCACAGATACGCAGTATTTT
TRBV27	TRBJ1-5	-	-	CASSRWSNQPQHF	TGTGCCAGCAGCCGTTGGAGCAATCAGCCCCAGCATTTT
TRBV30	TRBJ2-2	-	-	CAWSVQSVPGELFF	TGTGCCTGGAGTGTACAATCTGTTCCCGGGGAGCTGTTTTTT
TRBV27	TRBJ2-7	TRBD1	-	CASSHLRTGAYEQYF	TGTGCCAGCAGCCATCTTCGGACAGGGGCCTACGAGCAGTACTTC
TRBV28	TRBJ2-3	-	-	CASSPRLDTQYF	TGTGCCAGCAGTCCTCGCCTAGATACGCAGTATTTT
TRBV5-1	TRBJ2-7	TRBD2	-	CASSLEPSGDRRQYF	TGCGCCAGCAGCTTGGAGCCCAGCGGGGACCGTAGACAGTACTTC
TRBV12-3/TRBV12-4	TRBJ1-6	-	-	CASRSIAGSPLHF	TGTGCCAGCAGGTCTATCGCTGGTTCACCCCTCCACTTT
TRBV2	TRBJ2-1	-	-	CASNGAGVSNEQFF	TGTGCCAGCAACGGGGCAGGGGTAAGCAATGAGCAGTTCTTC
TRBV2	TRBJ2-5	-	-	CASSMAGAGEETQYF	TGTGCCAGCAGTATGGCGGGAGCAGGGGAAGAGACCCAGTACTTC
TRBV2	TRBJ2-1	-	-	CASSNPSMADEQFF	TGTGCCAGCAGTAACCCTTCCATGGCCGATGAGCAGTTCTTC
TRBV7-9	TRBJ1-1	-	-	CASSSLDMRAFF	TGTGCCAGCAGCTCCTTGGACATGCGGGCTTTCTTT
TRBV5-1	TRBJ1-1	TRBD1	-	CASRVGTGGEGTEAFF	TGCGCCAGCAGGGTCGGGACAGGGGGCGAGGGCACTGAAGCTTTCTTT
TRBV19	TRBJ1-1	-	few	CASSINKGQNTEAFF	TGTGCCAGTAGTATTAATAAGGGTCAGAACACTGAAGCTTTCTTT
TRBV29-1	TRBJ2-5	-	-	CSVAVGRETQYF	TGCAGCGTTGCGGTGGGGCGAGAGACCCAGTACTTC
TRBV20-1	TRBJ2-7	TRBD2	-	CSAQRDLEQYF	TGCAGTGCCCAGCGGGACCTCGAGCAGTACTTC
TRBV6-2/TRBV6-3	TRBJ2-7	TRBD2	-	CASSFRGLAIYEQYF	TGTGCCAGCAGTTTCCGGGGACTAGCGATATACGAGCAGTACTTC
TRBV4-1	TRBJ2-7	-	-	CASSQEWLVPYEQYF	TGCGCCAGCAGCCAAGAGTGGCTAGTGCCCTACGAGCAGTACTTC
TRBV12-3/TRBV12-4	TRBJ1-6	TRBD1	-	CASSQTGSSPLHF	TGTGCCAGCAGTCAGACAGGGTCCTCACCCCTCCACTTT
TRBV7-6	TRBJ2-1	TRBD2	-	CASSAEGLAGGNEQFF	TGTGCCAGCAGCGCCGAGGGACTAGCGGGGGGCAATGAGCAGTTCTTC
TRBV6-1	TRBJ2-5	-	-	CASSEARGGVQETQYF	TGTGCCAGCAGTGAAGCGCGAGGCGGAGTCCAAGAGACCCAGTACTTC
TRBV19	TRBJ1-1	-	-	CASSTGTSNTEAFF	TGTGCCAGTAGTACAGGGACGTCGAACACTGAAGCTTTCTTT
TRBV7-9	TRBJ1-4	-	-	CASSLSQGISTNEKLFF	TGTGCCAGCAGCTTGAGTCAGGGCATTTCAACTAATGAAAAACTGTTTTTT
TRBV2	TRBJ2-3	TRBD2	-	CASRAGGTSGRVSTDTQYF	TGTGCCAGCAGAGCGGGGGGGACTAGCGGGAGGGTCAGCACAGATACGCAGTATTTT
TRBV6-5	TRBJ1-2	TRBD1	-	CASSYSDRAGGYTF	TGTGCCAGCAGTTACTCAGACAGGGCGGGAGGCTACACCTTC
TRBV2	TRBJ2-5	-	-	CASSVIGGPYQETQYF	TGTGCCAGCAGTGTTATCGGCGGGCCGTACCAAGAGACCCAGTACTTC
TRBV7-9	TRBJ2-7	-	few	CASSLVVTLEQYF	TGTGCCAGCAGCTTAGTTGTAACATTAGAGCAGTACTTC
TRBV27	TRBJ2-7	TRBD2	-	CASSWGGSSYEQYF	TGTGCCAGCAGTTGGGGCGGGAGCTCCTACGAGCAGTACTTC
TRBV10-2	TRBJ1-2	-	-	CASLPRATNYGYTF	TGCGCCAGCCTCCCTCGGGCTACAAACTATGGCTACACCTTC
TRBV29-1	TRBJ1-1	TRBD1	few	CSVAQFGQGNTEAFF	TGCAGCGTAGCTCAATTTGGACAGGGTAACACTGAAGCTTTCTTT
TRBV30	TRBJ2-7	TRBD2	-	CAWNPLGGSYEQYF	TGTGCCTGGAACCCCCTCGGGGGGAGCTACGAGCAGTACTTC